Below are 25 T cell receptor beta chains sequenced from a single sample in a study of T cell responses to AZD1222 COVID-19 vaccine. The table came from immunoSEQ multiplex PCR; TCRdb's copy has only in-frame clones and leaves some out. The sample carries more than 140,000 clones, more than 70% recorded once. The specimen comprised peripheral blood, sampled on day 0 of AZD1222 vaccination. These receptors all stem from an adult in good health.

The chain links TRBV7-9 to TRBJ2-2, with TRBD2 identical over 10 bases. This CDR3 region has 16 residues. Trimming cost V 6 bases and J 4 bases; bases outside gene matches: 8. In germline, CDR1 is SEHNR, CDR2 FQNEAQ (reference sequence). CDR3 region: CASSSRLAGSTGELFF. The CDR3 DNA is TGTGCCAGCAGTTCCAGACTAGCGGGTTCCACCGGGGAGCTGTTTTTT.

The J gene is TRBJ2-7, the V gene TRBV27; a possible D gene is TRBD1 (5 bases). Germline V gene data show CDR1 as MNHEY and CDR2 as SMNVEV (reference sequence). The CDR3 consists of 13 residues. The V end lost 5 bases, the J end lost 3 bases, and 11 bases lay between the germline ends. CDR3 sequence (DNA): TGTGCCAGCAGTCGCGGCGGACACTACGAGCAGTACTTC. It specifies CASSRGGHYEQYF.

V and J are TRBV10-3 and TRBJ1-2; D ambiguous. The V gene's germline CDR1 is ENHRY and CDR2 SYGVKD. The CDR3 contains 15 residues. Trimming cost V 0 bases and J 5 bases, with 13 bases left between them. The CDR3 bases are TGTGCCATCAGTGAGTCAGTGACGATTATGTATGGCTACACCTTC. Amino acid sequence: CAISESVTIMYGYTF.

The genes are TRBV27 and TRBJ1-1, with D maybe TRBD1 (6 bases). Trimming removed 7 bases from V and 5 bases from J, with 20 bases in between. CDR3 length: 15 residues. Germline CDR1 reads MNHEY; CDR2 reads SMNVEV (reference sequence). DNA for the CDR3: TGTGCCAGCAATTTTTTACAGGGCAGGTCGACTGAAGCTTTCTTT. It encodes CASNFLQGRSTEAFF.

The gene calls are TRBV30 and TRBJ1-2; the D gene is possibly TRBD1 (5 bases). Germline-derived CDR1 and CDR2 are GTSNPN and SVGIG (reference sequence). The CDR3 runs 13 residues. Trimming pared 2 bases from V and 6 bases from J, leaving 13 bases between. In DNA, the CDR3 is TGTGCCTGGAGTAGGGGTCCGGGGAATGGCTACACCTTC. The encoded protein is CAWSRGPGNGYTF.

V gene TRBV5-1 combines with J gene TRBJ2-2; D might be TRBD1 or TRBD2, each matching 6 bases. V shed 0 bases and J shed 0 bases, with 9 bases lying between them. Per germline, CDR1 SGHRS and CDR2 YFSETQ. This CDR3 contains 16 residues. The CDR3 DNA reads TGCGCCAGCAGCTTGGTTGGGGGGCCGAACACCGGGGAGCTGTTTTTT. Amino acids: CASSLVGGPNTGELFF. The variable domain in full, with the rest retrieved from reference TRBV5-1 and TRBJ2-2, is KAGVTQTPRYLIKTRGQQVTLSCSPISGHRSVSWYQQTPGQGLQFLFEYFSETQRNKGNFPGRFSGRQFSNSRSEMNVSTLELGDSALYLCASSLVGGPNTGELFFGEGSRLTVL.

J is TRBJ1-1 and V is TRBV5-8; 10 bases map to TRBD1. CDR1 is SGHTS and CDR2 is YDEGEE in the germline V gene. V gave up 4 bases and J gave up 1 base; unmatched junction bases: 4. The length of the CDR3 is 15 residues. The CDR3 loop is CASSPRDRGNTEAFF. The CDR3 nucleotides read TGTGCCAGCAGCCCACGGGACAGGGGGAACACTGAAGCTTTCTTT.

V gene TRBV11-3 combines with J gene TRBJ2-7, with 7 bases that match TRBD2. This CDR3 has 15 residues. The germline V gene has CDR1 SGHNT and CDR2 YENEEA. J gave up 3 bases and V 3 bases, and 8 bases lay outside the gene matches. In DNA, the CDR3 is TGTGCCAGCAGCTTTGCTTCGGGGACTAACTACGAGCAGTACTTC. Protein product: CASSFASGTNYEQYF.

The chain recombines TRBV9 with TRBJ2-2; no reliable D call. The CDR3 runs to 14 residues. V gave up 0 bases and J gave up 4 bases, with 7 bases separating them. Germline CDR1 SGDLS, CDR2 YYNGEE. The chain's CDR3 is CASSVGATTGELFF. The CDR3 nucleotides are TGTGCCAGCAGCGTAGGGGCCACCACCGGGGAGCTGTTTTTT.

J is TRBJ1-1 and V is TRBV30; D not certain. Germline CDR1 and CDR2: GTSNPN and SVGIG (reference sequence). Trimming left V 1 base short and J 1 base short, with 7 bases between. CDR3 length: 13 amino acids. CDR3 sequence reads: CAWSGAWNTEAFF. The CDR3 region has the DNA TGTGCCTGGAGTGGGGCTTGGAACACTGAAGCTTTCTTT.

The J gene is TRBJ1-3, the V gene TRBV28; a weak D match, TRBD1 (6 bases). With 5 bases removed from V and 4 bases from J, the gap between germline ends came to 15 bases. The germline V gene encodes CDR1 MDHEN and CDR2 SYDVKM. This CDR3 has 15 amino acids. CDR3 region: CASSKQGGAGNTIYF. The CDR3 DNA follows: TGTGCCAGCAGTAAGCAAGGGGGAGCCGGAAACACCATATATTTT.

This clone is a singleton in its sample. This chain connects TRBV28 to TRBJ1-6, with 9 bases identical to TRBD1. The CDR3 is 16 amino acids. V shed 5 bases, J shed 10 bases, and the junction held 12 bases outside the gene matches. Germline loops: CDR1 MDHEN, CDR2 SYDVKM. CDR3: CASSPHLGQGQSPLHF. The CDR3 DNA sequence: TGTGCCAGCAGTCCCCACCTGGGACAGGGACAATCACCCCTCCACTTT.

The rearrangement links TRBV27 to TRBJ1-6; D is perhaps TRBD1 (6 bases). V lost 6 bases and J 10 bases, leaving 13 bases between the germline ends. There are 13 residues in the CDR3. Germline V gene lookup returns CDR1 MNHEY and CDR2 SMNVEV (reference sequence). The CDR3 loop reads CASSQGRRSPLHF. The CDR3 nucleotides are TGTGCCAGCAGCCAGGGGCGGAGGTCACCCCTCCACTTT.

Only a few counts were recorded for this clone. The chain couples TRBV7-9 to TRBJ2-5; 10 bases are a match to TRBD1. CDR3 length: 15 residues. After removal of 3 bases from V and 5 bases from J, the junction contained 6 bases not matched to a gene. The V gene's germline CDR1 is SEHNR and CDR2 FQNEAQ (reference sequence). This chain's CDR3 is CASSFPDRGPETQYF. The CDR3 region has the DNA TGTGCCAGCAGCTTTCCTGACAGGGGGCCGGAGACCCAGTACTTC. The variable domain in full, completed from reference TRBV7-9 and TRBJ2-5, reads DTGVSQNPRHKITKRGQNVTFRCDPISEHNRLYWYRQTLGQGPEFLTYFQNEAQLEKSRLLSDRFSAERPKGSFSTLEIQRTEQGDSAMYLCASSFPDRGPETQYFGPGTRLLVL.

The chain carries TRBV5-1 and TRBJ1-1; TRBD1 matches at 8 bases. J gave up 1 base and V 0 bases, and 8 bases lay outside the gene matches. Germline V gives CDR1 SGHRS, CDR2 YFSETQ. The CDR3 has 17 residues. In DNA form, the CDR3 reads TGCGCCAGCAGCTTGGCCAGGGGGCTAAACAGGAACACTGAAGCTTTCTTT. Protein sequence: CASSLARGLNRNTEAFF.

V is TRBV27 and J is TRBJ2-7, with 12 bases identical to TRBD1. The germline V gene has CDR1 MNHEY and CDR2 SMNVEV (reference sequence). CDR3 length: 14 amino acids. Trimming at V came to 6 bases and at J to 6 bases, leaving 6 bases not matched to a gene. The CDR3 nucleotides read TGTGCCAGCAGCCTAGGGACAGGGGGCGTCGAGCAGTACTTC. Protein: CASSLGTGGVEQYF.

This clone has just a few counts. The rearrangement uses TRBV19 and TRBJ1-6; D might be TRBD1 (6 bases). V lost 8 bases and J lost 7, with 21 bases in between. The CDR3 has 16 amino acids. The germline CDR1 and CDR2 sequences are LNHDA and SQIVND (reference sequence). The CDR3 spells CASERTVGVTNSPLHF. The CDR3 DNA reads TGTGCCAGTGAAAGGACAGTCGGTGTGACCAATTCACCCCTCCACTTT.

This chain connects TRBV6-6 to TRBJ1-2; D is undetermined. Trimming cost V 0 bases and J 11 bases, with 10 bases left between them. The CDR3 has 12 amino acids. CDR1 and CDR2 from the germline V gene are MNHNY and SVGAGI (reference sequence). The DNA of the CDR3 is TGTGCCAGCAGTTACTCGAGAGACGGGTACACCTTC. It codes for CASSYSRDGYTF.

The J gene is TRBJ2-3, the V gene TRBV30; D is unresolved. V was cut by 5 bases and J by 1 base, with 7 bases left in between. From germline, CDR1 is GTSNPN and CDR2 SVGIG (reference sequence). CDR3 length: 12 residues. As DNA, the CDR3 is TGTGCCTGGGGTTTCCGCACAGATACGCAGTATTTT. Protein sequence: CAWGFRTDTQYF.

This chain uses TRBV28 with TRBJ1-1; D ambiguous. V lost 7 bases, J lost 7 bases, and 16 bases lay in between. The CDR3 runs to 13 residues. Germline V gene data show CDR1 as MDHEN and CDR2 as SYDVKM. CDR3 sequence: CASISDGLFEAFF. CDR3 in DNA: TGTGCCAGCATCTCCGACGGGCTATTTGAAGCTTTCTTT.

The chain recombines TRBV12-3 or TRBV12-4 with TRBJ2-7; D remains unclear. The CDR3 consists of 13 residues. Trimming pared 2 bases from V and 6 bases from J, leaving 11 bases between. CDR3 nucleotide sequence: TGTGCCAGCAGTTTACAGGCCCTCGGCGAGCAGTACTTC. Translating gives CASSLQALGEQYF.

The CDR3 DNA reads TGTGCCAGCAGCCCAGAGACAGGGAATAATTCACCCCTCCACTTT. This encodes CASSPETGNNSPLHF. This chain links TRBV6-5 with TRBJ1-6; 7 nucleotides match TRBD1. This CDR3 spans 15 amino acids. Germline CDR1 and CDR2: MNHEY and SVGAGI. The J segment lost 5 bases and the V segment lost 6 bases, leaving 7 bases of the junction unmatched.

This clone was seen just once. V gene TRBV6-5 combines with J gene TRBJ2-7; TRBD1 or TRBD2 may be the D gene (6 bases each). The germline CDR1 and CDR2 sequences are MNHEY and SVGAGI. Trimming shortened V by 2 bases and J by 6 bases, and 17 bases separated the two germline ends. This CDR3 is 15 amino acids long. The chain's CDR3 is CASSYGGTLGAEQYF. The DNA for the CDR3 is TGTGCCAGCAGTTACGGGGGGACACTTGGGGCCGAGCAGTACTTC.

This rearrangement joins TRBV5-1 to TRBJ2-7; 9 bases line up with TRBD1. Looked up from germline, CDR1 is SGHRS and CDR2 is YFSETQ. The CDR3 runs to 15 residues. V lost 4 bases, J lost 1 base, and 6 bases stayed unmatched. This CDR3 is CASSHRQGVSYEQYF. For the CDR3, the DNA is TGCGCCAGCAGCCACAGACAGGGGGTGTCCTACGAGCAGTACTTC.

This rearrangement joins TRBV6-4 to TRBJ2-7, with no clear D. CDR1 and CDR2 (germline): MRHNA, SNTAGT. Trimming left V 4 bases short and J 2 bases short, with 18 bases between. CDR3 size: 16 residues. In nucleotides, the CDR3 is TGTGCCAGCAGTGTCTATTCGCAGATTCCCACCTACGAGCAGTACTTC. Its translation: CASSVYSQIPTYEQYF.